Each of the 7 T cell receptor beta chains below was sequenced from the same sample in a study of cytomegalovirus exposure and HLA in healthy donors. Using immunoSEQ multiplex PCR, the repertoire was profiled, and TCRdb retains in-frame clones only, with some absent. This sample has some 100,000 clones, with around 88% found just once. Input material: PBMCs. Receptor source: a man younger than 30 in good health and CMV-seronegative.

J is TRBJ2-1 and V is TRBV27; 10 bases agree with TRBD2. Germline V lookup: CDR1 MNHEY, CDR2 SMNVEV (reference sequence). V dropped 3 bases and J dropped 14; count of bases not matched to a gene: 7. CDR3 length: 13 amino acids. For the CDR3, the DNA is TGTGCCAGCAGTTTGTCACTAGCGGGACGGGAGTTCTTC. It translates to CASSLSLAGREFF.

This chain links TRBV28 with TRBJ1-6, with TRBD1 matching over 7 bases. CDR1 and CDR2 (germline): MDHEN, SYDVKM. The CDR3 spans 14 residues. With V trimmed by 11 bases and J by 2 bases, 6 bases remained unmatched. This CDR3 is CAAWDSPYNSPLHF. The CDR3 DNA reads TGTGCCGCATGGGACAGCCCCTATAATTCACCCCTCCACTTT.

This clone was counted a few times. The rearrangement links TRBV27 to TRBJ1-6; D is unresolved. V dropped 3 bases and J dropped 6 bases, with 12 bases sitting between them. The CDR3 is 15 residues long. Germline CDR1 and CDR2: MNHEY and SMNVEV (reference sequence). The CDR3 sequence: CASSFSNSGNSPLHF. DNA of the CDR3: TGTGCCAGCAGTTTCAGCAACAGTGGTAATTCACCCCTCCACTTT.

The gene calls are TRBV7-8 and TRBJ2-3; TRBD1 agrees at 7 bases. Germline V gene sequence: CDR1 SGHVS, CDR2 FQNEAQ. CDR3 length: 17 amino acids. Trimming cost V 5 bases and J 0 bases; bases outside gene matches: 11. In DNA, the CDR3 is TGTGCCAGCAGCCTGATACAGGGGCGTTCTAGCACAGATACGCAGTATTTT. The encoded protein is CASSLIQGRSSTDTQYF.

The chain employs TRBV28 and TRBJ2-5, with 8 bases identical to TRBD1. The CDR3 contains 16 residues. CDR1 is MDHEN, CDR2 SYDVKM, per germline. The ends lost 5 bases at V and 3 bases at J; junction bases unmatched: 11. The CDR3 reads CASSAKNYRGKETQYF. CDR3 DNA: TGTGCCAGCAGTGCGAAGAACTACAGGGGGAAAGAGACCCAGTACTTC.

The chain links TRBV7-2 to TRBJ2-2, with D maybe TRBD2 (5 bases). The CDR3 sequence is 17 residues long. The germline V gene has CDR1 SGHTA and CDR2 FQGNSA. Trimming shortened V by 4 bases and J by 1 base, and 16 bases separated the two germline ends. In nucleotides, the CDR3 is TGTGCCAGCAGCTCACATCCTAGGACTTTGAACACCGGGGAGCTGTTTTTT. Translated: CASSSHPRTLNTGELFF.

The rearrangement links TRBV30 to TRBJ2-7; weak D call: TRBD1 (5 bases). Trimming pared 4 bases from V and 4 bases from J, leaving 17 bases between. The CDR3 spans 14 residues. Germline loops: CDR1 GTSNPN, CDR2 SVGIG (reference sequence). The CDR3, as DNA: TGTGCCTGGAAACCCCAAGACAGCTTATACGAGCAGTACTTC. Protein sequence: CAWKPQDSLYEQYF.